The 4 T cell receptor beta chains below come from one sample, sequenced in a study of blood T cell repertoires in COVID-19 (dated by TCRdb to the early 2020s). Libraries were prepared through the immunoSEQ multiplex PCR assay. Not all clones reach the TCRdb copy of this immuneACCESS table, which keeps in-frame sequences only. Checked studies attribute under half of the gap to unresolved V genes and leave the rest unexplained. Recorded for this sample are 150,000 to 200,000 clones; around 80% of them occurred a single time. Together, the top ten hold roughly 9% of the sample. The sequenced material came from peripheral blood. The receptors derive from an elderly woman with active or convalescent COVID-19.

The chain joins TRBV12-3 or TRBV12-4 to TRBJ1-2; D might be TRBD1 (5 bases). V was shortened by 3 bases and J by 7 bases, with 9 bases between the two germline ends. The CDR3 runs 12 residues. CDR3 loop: CASSFSQGGYTF. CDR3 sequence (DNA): TGTGCCAGCAGTTTTTCTCAGGGTGGCTACACCTTC.

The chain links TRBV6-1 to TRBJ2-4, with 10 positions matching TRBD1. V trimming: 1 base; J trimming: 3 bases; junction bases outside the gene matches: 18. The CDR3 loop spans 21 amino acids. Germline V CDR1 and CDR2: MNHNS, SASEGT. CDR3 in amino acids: CASSEGPWTGGILVGKNIQYF. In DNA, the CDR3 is TGTGCCAGCAGTGAAGGTCCCTGGACAGGGGGGATACTGGTCGGCAAAAACATTCAGTACTTC.

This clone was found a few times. CDR3 loop: CASSLGQGASSPLHF. DNA for the CDR3: TGTGCCAGTAGTTTAGGACAGGGGGCATCTTCACCCCTCCACTTT. The V and J genes are TRBV19 and TRBJ1-6; 11 nucleotides align to TRBD1. Trimming cost V 5 bases and J 9 bases; bases outside gene matches: 6. Germline CDR1 and CDR2: LNHDA and SQIVND (reference sequence). The CDR3 sequence is 15 residues long.

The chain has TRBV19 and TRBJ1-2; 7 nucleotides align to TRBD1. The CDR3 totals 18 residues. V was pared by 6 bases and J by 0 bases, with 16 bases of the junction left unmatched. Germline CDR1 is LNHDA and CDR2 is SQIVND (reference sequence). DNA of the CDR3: TGTGCCAGTAGCTATAGCCCCCGCAGGGGGGATGCTAACTATGGCTACACCTTC. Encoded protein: CASSYSPRRGDANYGYTF.